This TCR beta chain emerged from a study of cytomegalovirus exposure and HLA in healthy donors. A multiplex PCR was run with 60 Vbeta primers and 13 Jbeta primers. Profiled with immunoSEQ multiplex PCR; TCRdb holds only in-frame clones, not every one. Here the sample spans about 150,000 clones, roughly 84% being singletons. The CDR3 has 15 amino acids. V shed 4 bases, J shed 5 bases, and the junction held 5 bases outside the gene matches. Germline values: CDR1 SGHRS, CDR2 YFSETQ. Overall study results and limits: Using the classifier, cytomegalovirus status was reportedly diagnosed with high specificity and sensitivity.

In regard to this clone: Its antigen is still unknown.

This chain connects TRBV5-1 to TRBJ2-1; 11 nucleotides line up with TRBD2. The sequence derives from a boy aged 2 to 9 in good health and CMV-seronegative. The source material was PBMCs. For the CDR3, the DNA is TGCGCCAGCAGCGTGACTAGCGGGGCTAACAATGAGCAGTTCTTC. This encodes CASSVTSGANNEQFF.